The clone carrying this T cell receptor (beta chain) has more than one count but fewer than ten. This sample stems from a study of PD-1 and CTLA-4 blockade in melanoma. Unmatched junction bases numbered 6, after V lost 2 bases and J lost 5 bases. Looked up from germline, CDR1 is MNHNS and CDR2 is SASEGT. The CDR3 loop spans 16 amino acids. Method: immunoSEQ multiplex PCR; TCRdb's copy keeps in-frame clones and lacks some. The data contain approximately 15,000 clones, around two thirds of them seen just once; the ten biggest clones take up roughly 15%. The chain employs TRBV6-1 and TRBJ1-2; 12 nucleotides agree with TRBD1. The input for sequencing was CD8+ T cells from peripheral blood, taken from a patient given anti-PD-1 treatment. The TCR was taken from a human donor with melanoma. CDR3 loop: CASSERGTGGWYGYTF. For the CDR3, the DNA is TGTGCCAGCAGTGAAAGGGGGACAGGGGGCTGGTATGGCTACACCTTC.